Listed below are T cell receptor beta chains from one sample, sequenced in a study of T cell responses to AZD1222 COVID-19 vaccine. Data came from immunoSEQ multiplex PCR; TCRdb stores just in-frame clones and leaves some out. The data hold more than 250,000 clones, with over 90% observed a single time. Here the sequenced sample was peripheral blood, taken on day 0 of AZD1222 vaccination. These receptors all stem from an adult in good health. The CDR3 runs from the conserved cysteine through the conserved F or W. The order of the fields is J gene, clone size, D gene, V gene, CDR3 DNA, CDR3 protein. A D gene is named only where the DNA matches it firmly. Expanded clones get a size class; other rows say once, few or many, or leave the size out.

J: TRBJ2-2; size: -; D: -; V: TRBV27; DNA: TGTGCCAGCAGTCCAACTCCGAACACCGGGGAGCTGTTTTTT; CDR3: CASSPTPNTGELFF
J: TRBJ1-6; size: -; D: TRBD1; V: TRBV5-4; DNA: TGTGCCAGCAGCTTAACTAATGACAGGGGTGGTTCACCCCTCCACTTT; CDR3: CASSLTNDRGGSPLHF
J: TRBJ2-7; size: -; D: TRBD1; V: TRBV5-5; DNA: TGTGCCAGCAGCTTGGGTAGGGGGCGCCCCTTATACGAGCAGTACTTC; CDR3: CASSLGRGRPLYEQYF
J: TRBJ2-1; size: -; D: TRBD2; V: TRBV6-2/TRBV6-3; DNA: TGTGCCAGCAGCCTACCTAGCGGCGTGGGTGCTGAGCAGTTCTTC; CDR3: CASSLPSGVGAEQFF
J: TRBJ1-2; size: -; D: TRBD1; V: TRBV19; DNA: TGTGCCAGTAGTACGGACAGGGGTAACTATGGCTACACCTTC; CDR3: CASSTDRGNYGYTF
J: TRBJ1-5; size: -; D: TRBD1; V: TRBV19; DNA: TGTGCCAGTAGGTACAGACAGGGGTATCAGCCCCAGCATTTT; CDR3: CASRYRQGYQPQHF
J: TRBJ2-7; size: -; D: -; V: TRBV21-1; DNA: TGTGCCAGCAGCCCGGGGTCCCCAGGGAGATTGTGGACCTACGAGCAGTACTTC; CDR3: CASSPGSPGRLWTYEQYF
J: TRBJ1-5; size: few; D: -; V: TRBV7-9; DNA: TGTGCCAGCAGCTTAGCGGGCAGCTCGCAGCCCCAGCATTTT; CDR3: CASSLAGSSQPQHF
J: TRBJ2-5; size: -; D: -; V: TRBV24-1; DNA: TGTGCCACCAGTGATTTTCGGGGGACCCAGTACTTC; CDR3: CATSDFRGTQYF
J: TRBJ2-7; size: -; D: -; V: TRBV28; DNA: TGTGCCAGCAGATTAACAGGGACGGCTTCCTACGAGCAGTACTTC; CDR3: CASRLTGTASYEQYF
J: TRBJ2-1; size: -; D: -; V: TRBV6-5; DNA: TGTGCCAGCAGAATCGGGGGGCGGGCTCGCAATGAGCAGTTCTTC; CDR3: CASRIGGRARNEQFF
J: TRBJ2-7; size: once; D: -; V: TRBV28; DNA: TGTGCCAGCAGTTCCAACCCGGTCCGACGAGGGGAACAGTACTTC; CDR3: CASSSNPVRRGEQYF
J: TRBJ2-4; size: -; D: -; V: TRBV12-3/TRBV12-4; DNA: TGTGCCAGCAAGGGGGTGAACATTCAGTACTTC; CDR3: CASKGVNIQYF
J: TRBJ2-2; size: -; D: TRBD2; V: TRBV7-7; DNA: TGTGCCAGCAGCCTTCTAGCGGGAGAGGGCACCGGGGAGCTGTTTTTT; CDR3: CASSLLAGEGTGELFF
J: TRBJ1-2; size: -; D: TRBD1; V: TRBV6-2/TRBV6-3; DNA: TGTGCCAGCAGTCACCGGGACAGGGGCTGGCTCAACTATGGCTACACCTTC; CDR3: CASSHRDRGWLNYGYTF
J: TRBJ1-5; size: -; D: -; V: TRBV19; DNA: TGTGCCAGTAGGGGTGGGGCAGCAAATCAGCCCCAGCATTTT; CDR3: CASRGGAANQPQHF
J: TRBJ1-4; size: -; D: TRBD1; V: TRBV3-1/TRBV3-2; DNA: TGTGCCAGCAGCCTCCGAACAGGGGCCTTTGAAAAACTGTTTTTT; CDR3: CASSLRTGAFEKLFF
J: TRBJ1-3; size: -; D: -; V: TRBV5-1; DNA: TGCGCCAGCAGCTCTGGCACTCCTGGAAACACCATATATTTT; CDR3: CASSSGTPGNTIYF
J: TRBJ2-3; size: -; D: TRBD1; V: TRBV3-1/TRBV3-2; DNA: TGTGCCAGCAGCCAACAGTCACCCATCGCCAGAGGGACAGGCCCAGATACGCAGTATTTT; CDR3: CASSQQSPIARGTGPDTQYF
J: TRBJ2-7; size: -; D: -; V: TRBV13; DNA: TGTGCCAGCAGCCTGGAGGCAGTCTACGAGCAGTACTTC; CDR3: CASSLEAVYEQYF
J: TRBJ1-5; size: -; D: -; V: TRBV25-1; DNA: TGTGCCAGCAGTTCCCCCGGTGGGGGGAATCAGCCCCAGCATTTT; CDR3: CASSSPGGGNQPQHF
J: TRBJ1-2; size: -; D: -; V: TRBV7-2; DNA: TGTGCCAGCAGCTTATCGGGACCTTTCTATGGCTACACCTTC; CDR3: CASSLSGPFYGYTF
J: TRBJ2-7; size: once; D: TRBD2; V: TRBV5-4; DNA: TGTGCCAGCATGTCTAGCGGGGGCCACGAGCAGTACTTC; CDR3: CASMSSGGHEQYF
J: TRBJ1-1; size: -; D: -; V: TRBV4-3; DNA: TGCGCCAGCAGCCAAGGGGGGCGGCGGGCTTTCTTT; CDR3: CASSQGGRRAFF
J: TRBJ1-1; size: once; D: -; V: TRBV5-1; DNA: TGCGCCAGCAGGTTGTCGGGACTCGGGAACACTGAAGCTTTCTTT; CDR3: CASRLSGLGNTEAFF
J: TRBJ2-7; size: -; D: TRBD1; V: TRBV18; DNA: TGTGCCAGCTCACCGGGACAGGGGGGTATCTACGAGCAGTACTTC; CDR3: CASSPGQGGIYEQYF
J: TRBJ1-1; size: once; D: TRBD1; V: TRBV29-1; DNA: TGCAGCGGCAGACAGGGCGACACTGAAGCTTTCTTT; CDR3: CSGRQGDTEAFF
J: TRBJ2-7; size: -; D: TRBD2; V: TRBV19; DNA: TGTGCCAGTAGTATATCGGGACTAGTAACCTACGAGCAGTACTTC; CDR3: CASSISGLVTYEQYF
J: TRBJ1-5; size: once; D: TRBD1; V: TRBV28; DNA: TGTGCCAGCAGTTTACCGGGACAGGGTGGATTAGCCCAGCATTTT; CDR3: CASSLPGQGGLAQHF
J: TRBJ2-2; size: -; D: TRBD1; V: TRBV12-5; DNA: TGTGCTGGTTACAGGGGGATTGGCGGGGAGCTGTTTTTT; CDR3: CAGYRGIGGELFF
J: TRBJ2-7; size: -; D: -; V: TRBV5-1; DNA: TGCGCCAGCAGCGTGGCGGGACAGACCTACGAGCAGTACTTC; CDR3: CASSVAGQTYEQYF
J: TRBJ1-1; size: -; D: -; V: TRBV13; DNA: TGTGCCAGCAGCGCCTTACTAGGGGGGACTGAAGCTTTCTTT; CDR3: CASSALLGGTEAFF
J: TRBJ2-1; size: -; D: -; V: TRBV5-1; DNA: TGCGCCAGCAGCCGCCTGGGGGGTGGGTCCTACAATGAGCAGTTCTTC; CDR3: CASSRLGGGSYNEQFF
J: TRBJ2-7; size: -; D: TRBD2; V: TRBV14; DNA: TGTGCCAGCAGCCAGTTGTTAGCGGGACACTACGAGCAGTACTTC; CDR3: CASSQLLAGHYEQYF
J: TRBJ1-2; size: -; D: -; V: TRBV3-1/TRBV3-2; DNA: TGTGCCAGCAGCCAAAGGGGTGCCGGGACCGGGGGGATGAATGGCTACACCTTC; CDR3: CASSQRGAGTGGMNGYTF
J: TRBJ2-6; size: -; D: -; V: TRBV5-6; DNA: TGTGCCAGCAGCTACCCGGGGGCCTCTGGGGCCAACGTCCTGACTTTC; CDR3: CASSYPGASGANVLTF
J: TRBJ2-2; size: -; D: -; V: TRBV18; DNA: TGTGCCAGCTCCCCTGCGGGCGGGGAGCTGTTTTTT; CDR3: CASSPAGGELFF
J: TRBJ2-7; size: -; D: -; V: TRBV28; DNA: TGTGCCAGCTGGGGGGCTCTCTCCGAGCAGTACTTC; CDR3: CASWGALSEQYF
J: TRBJ2-5; size: -; D: -; V: TRBV24-1; DNA: TGTGCCACCAGTGACCTCCCTCGGGGCCAAGAGACCCAGTACTTC; CDR3: CATSDLPRGQETQYF
J: TRBJ1-4; size: -; D: -; V: TRBV9; DNA: TGTGCCAGCAGCCCAGGAGGATTGGGTGAAAAACTGTTTTTT; CDR3: CASSPGGLGEKLFF
J: TRBJ1-3; size: -; D: -; V: TRBV7-2; DNA: TGTGCCAGCAGCTTGATCGGGGTAGCCGGAAACACCATATATTTT; CDR3: CASSLIGVAGNTIYF
J: TRBJ1-4; size: -; D: TRBD1; V: TRBV5-1; DNA: TGCGCCAGCAGCCTGGGGACAGGGAATGAAAAACTGTTTTTT; CDR3: CASSLGTGNEKLFF
J: TRBJ1-1; size: -; D: -; V: TRBV5-6; DNA: TGTGCCGGCAGTTATGAAGGGGGTGAAGCTTTCTTT; CDR3: CAGSYEGGEAFF
J: TRBJ2-7; size: -; D: TRBD2; V: TRBV7-9; DNA: TGTGCCAGCAGCCCGGGACTAGCGTCCGAGCAGTACTTC; CDR3: CASSPGLASEQYF
J: TRBJ1-2; size: -; D: -; V: TRBV11-3; DNA: TGTGCCAGCAGCTTAGATGGGGTACGGGGAGATGGCTACACCTTC; CDR3: CASSLDGVRGDGYTF